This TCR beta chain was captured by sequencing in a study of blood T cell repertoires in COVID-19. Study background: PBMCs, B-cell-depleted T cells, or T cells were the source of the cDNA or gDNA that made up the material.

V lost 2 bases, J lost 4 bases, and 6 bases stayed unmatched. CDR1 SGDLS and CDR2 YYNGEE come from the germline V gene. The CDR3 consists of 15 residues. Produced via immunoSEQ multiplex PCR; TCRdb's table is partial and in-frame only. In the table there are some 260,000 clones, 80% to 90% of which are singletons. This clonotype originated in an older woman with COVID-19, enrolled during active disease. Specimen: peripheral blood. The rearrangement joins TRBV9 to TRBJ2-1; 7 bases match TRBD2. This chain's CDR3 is CASSVDGGGYNEQFF. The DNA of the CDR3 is TGTGCCAGCAGCGTTGATGGCGGGGGTTACAATGAGCAGTTCTTC.